The T cell receptor (beta chain) under discussion was sequenced for a study of T cell responses to AZD1222 COVID-19 vaccine. Sequencing used immunoSEQ multiplex PCR; TCRdb keeps in-frame clones, though not all of them. The sample yields some 130,000 clones, roughly 90% seen once. The CDR3 runs 17 residues. J gave up 0 bases and V 4 bases, and 9 bases lay outside the gene matches. Germline V gene sequence: CDR1 MNHEY, CDR2 SVGEGT. V usage is TRBV6-2 or TRBV6-3 and J usage is TRBJ1-2, with TRBD1 matching over 9 bases. This specimen consisted of peripheral blood, obtained on day 0 of AZD1222 vaccination. The source of this sequence is an adult in good health. The CDR3 loop reads CASSSFGTGIANYGYTF. The CDR3 DNA reads TGTGCCAGCAGTTCGTTTGGGACAGGGATCGCTAACTATGGCTACACCTTC.